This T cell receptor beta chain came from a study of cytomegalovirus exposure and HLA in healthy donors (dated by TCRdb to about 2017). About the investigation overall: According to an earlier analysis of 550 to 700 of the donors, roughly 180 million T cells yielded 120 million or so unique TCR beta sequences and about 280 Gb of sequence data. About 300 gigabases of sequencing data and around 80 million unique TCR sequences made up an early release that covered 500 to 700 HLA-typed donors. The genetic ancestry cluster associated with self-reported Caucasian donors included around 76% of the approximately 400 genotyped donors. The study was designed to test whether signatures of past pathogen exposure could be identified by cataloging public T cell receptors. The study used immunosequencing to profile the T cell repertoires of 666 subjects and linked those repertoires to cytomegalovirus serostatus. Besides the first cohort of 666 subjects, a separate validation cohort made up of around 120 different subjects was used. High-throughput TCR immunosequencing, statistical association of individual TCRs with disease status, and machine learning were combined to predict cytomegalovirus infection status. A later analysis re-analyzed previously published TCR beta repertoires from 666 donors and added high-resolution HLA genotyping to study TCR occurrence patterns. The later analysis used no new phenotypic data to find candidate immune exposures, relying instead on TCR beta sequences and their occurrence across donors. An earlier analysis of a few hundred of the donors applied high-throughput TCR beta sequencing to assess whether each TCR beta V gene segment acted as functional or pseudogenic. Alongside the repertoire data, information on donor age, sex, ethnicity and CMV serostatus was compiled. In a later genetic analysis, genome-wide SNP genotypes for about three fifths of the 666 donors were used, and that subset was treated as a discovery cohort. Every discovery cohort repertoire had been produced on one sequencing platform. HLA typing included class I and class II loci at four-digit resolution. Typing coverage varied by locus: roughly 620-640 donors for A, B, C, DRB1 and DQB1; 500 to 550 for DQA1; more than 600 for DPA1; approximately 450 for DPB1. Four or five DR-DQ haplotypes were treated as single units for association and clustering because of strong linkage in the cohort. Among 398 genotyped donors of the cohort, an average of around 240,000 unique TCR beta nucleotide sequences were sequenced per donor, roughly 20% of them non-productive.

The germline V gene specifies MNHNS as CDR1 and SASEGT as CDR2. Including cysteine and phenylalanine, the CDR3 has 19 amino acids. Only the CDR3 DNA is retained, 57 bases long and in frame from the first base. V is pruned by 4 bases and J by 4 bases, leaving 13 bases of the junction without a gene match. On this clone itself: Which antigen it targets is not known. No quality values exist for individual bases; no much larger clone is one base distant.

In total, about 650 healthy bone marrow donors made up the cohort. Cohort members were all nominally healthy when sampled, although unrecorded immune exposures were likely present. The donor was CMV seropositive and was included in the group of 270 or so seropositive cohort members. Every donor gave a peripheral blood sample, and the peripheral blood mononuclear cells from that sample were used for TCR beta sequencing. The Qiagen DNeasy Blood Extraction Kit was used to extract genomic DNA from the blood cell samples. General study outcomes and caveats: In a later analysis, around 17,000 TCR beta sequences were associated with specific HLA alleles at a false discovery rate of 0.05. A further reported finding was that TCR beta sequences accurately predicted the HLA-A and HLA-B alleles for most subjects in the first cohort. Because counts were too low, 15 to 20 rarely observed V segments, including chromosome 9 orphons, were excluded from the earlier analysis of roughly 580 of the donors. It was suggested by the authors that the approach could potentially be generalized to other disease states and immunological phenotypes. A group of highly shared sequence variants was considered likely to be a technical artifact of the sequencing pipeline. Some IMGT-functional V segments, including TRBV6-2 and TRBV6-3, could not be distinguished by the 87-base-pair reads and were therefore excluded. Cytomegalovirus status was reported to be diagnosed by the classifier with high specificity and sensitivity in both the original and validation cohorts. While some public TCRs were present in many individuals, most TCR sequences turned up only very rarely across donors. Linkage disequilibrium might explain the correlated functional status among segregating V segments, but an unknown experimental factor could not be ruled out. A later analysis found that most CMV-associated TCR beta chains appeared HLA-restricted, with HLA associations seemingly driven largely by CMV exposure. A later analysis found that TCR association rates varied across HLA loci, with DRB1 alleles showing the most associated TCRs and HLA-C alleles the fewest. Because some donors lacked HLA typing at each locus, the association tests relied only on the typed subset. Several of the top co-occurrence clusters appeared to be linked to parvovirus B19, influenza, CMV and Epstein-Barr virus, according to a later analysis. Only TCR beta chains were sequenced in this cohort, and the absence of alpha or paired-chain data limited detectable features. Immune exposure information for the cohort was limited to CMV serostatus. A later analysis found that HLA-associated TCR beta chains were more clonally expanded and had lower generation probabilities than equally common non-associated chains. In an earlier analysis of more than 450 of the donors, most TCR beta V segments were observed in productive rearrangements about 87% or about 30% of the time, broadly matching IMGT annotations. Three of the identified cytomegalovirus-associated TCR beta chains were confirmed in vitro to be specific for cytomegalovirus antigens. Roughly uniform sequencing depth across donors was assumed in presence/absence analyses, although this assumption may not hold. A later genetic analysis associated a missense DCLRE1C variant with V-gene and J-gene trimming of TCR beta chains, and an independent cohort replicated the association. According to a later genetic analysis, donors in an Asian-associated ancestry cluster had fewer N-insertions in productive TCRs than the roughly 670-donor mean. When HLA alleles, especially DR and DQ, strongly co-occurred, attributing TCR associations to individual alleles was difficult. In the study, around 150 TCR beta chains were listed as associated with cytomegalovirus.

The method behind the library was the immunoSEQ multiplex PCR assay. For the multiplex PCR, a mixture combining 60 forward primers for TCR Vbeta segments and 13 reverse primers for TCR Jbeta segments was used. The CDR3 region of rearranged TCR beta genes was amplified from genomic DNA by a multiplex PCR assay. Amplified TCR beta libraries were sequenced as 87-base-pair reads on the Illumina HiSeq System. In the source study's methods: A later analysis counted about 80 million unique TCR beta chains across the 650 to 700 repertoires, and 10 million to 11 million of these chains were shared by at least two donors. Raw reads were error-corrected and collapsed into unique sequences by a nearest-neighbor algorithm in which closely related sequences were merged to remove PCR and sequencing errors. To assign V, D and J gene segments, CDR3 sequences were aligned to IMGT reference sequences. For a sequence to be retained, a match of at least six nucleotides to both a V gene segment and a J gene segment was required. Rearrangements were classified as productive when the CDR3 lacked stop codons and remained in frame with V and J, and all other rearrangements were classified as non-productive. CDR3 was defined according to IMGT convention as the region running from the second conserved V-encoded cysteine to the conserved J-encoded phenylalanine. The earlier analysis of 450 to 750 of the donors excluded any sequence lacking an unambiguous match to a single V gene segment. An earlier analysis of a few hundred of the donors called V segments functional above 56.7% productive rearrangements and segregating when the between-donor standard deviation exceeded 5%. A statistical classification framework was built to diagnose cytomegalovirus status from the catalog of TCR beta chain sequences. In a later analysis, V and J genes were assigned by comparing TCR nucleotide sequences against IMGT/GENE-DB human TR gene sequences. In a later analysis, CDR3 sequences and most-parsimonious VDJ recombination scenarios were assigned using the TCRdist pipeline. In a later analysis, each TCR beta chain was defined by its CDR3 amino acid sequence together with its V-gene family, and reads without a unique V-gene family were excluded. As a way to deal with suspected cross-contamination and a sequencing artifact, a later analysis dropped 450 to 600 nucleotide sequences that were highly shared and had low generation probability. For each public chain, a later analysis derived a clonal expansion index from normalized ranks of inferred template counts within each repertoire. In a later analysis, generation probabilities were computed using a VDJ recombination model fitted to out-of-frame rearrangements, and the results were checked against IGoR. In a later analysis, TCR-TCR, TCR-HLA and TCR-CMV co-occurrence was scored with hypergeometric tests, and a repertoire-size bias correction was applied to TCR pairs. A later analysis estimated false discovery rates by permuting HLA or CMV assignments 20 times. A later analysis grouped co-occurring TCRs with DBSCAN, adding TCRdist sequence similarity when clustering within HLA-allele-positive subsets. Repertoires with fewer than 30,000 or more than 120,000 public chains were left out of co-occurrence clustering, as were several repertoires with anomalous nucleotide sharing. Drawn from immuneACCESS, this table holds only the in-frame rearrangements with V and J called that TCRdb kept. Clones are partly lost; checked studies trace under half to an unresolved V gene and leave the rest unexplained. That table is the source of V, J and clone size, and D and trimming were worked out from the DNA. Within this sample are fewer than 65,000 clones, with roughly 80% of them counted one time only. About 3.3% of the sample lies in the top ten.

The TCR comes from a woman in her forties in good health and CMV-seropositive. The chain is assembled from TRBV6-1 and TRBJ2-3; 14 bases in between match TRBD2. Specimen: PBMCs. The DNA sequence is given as TGTGCCAGCAGTGGCCGACTAGCGGGGGGGGAGTATTCCCCAGATACGCAGTATTTT. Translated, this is CASSGRLAGGEYSPDTQYF.